The subject of this entry is one TCR beta chain. This record belongs to a study of blood T cell repertoires in COVID-19. Trimming took off 5 bases at V and 0 bases at J, with 11 bases between the two ends. The CDR3 has 16 residues. Germline CDR1 is SEHNR and CDR2 is FQNEAQ (reference sequence). This table comes from immunoSEQ multiplex PCR, and its TCRdb copy is limited to in-frame clones, with some not included. The data contain around 270,000 clones, approximately 83% of them seen just once; the ten biggest clones take up roughly 4%. The chain couples TRBV7-9 to TRBJ1-6; D might be TRBD1 (5 bases). This TCR was sampled from a woman aged 30 to 39 who had recovered from COVID-19. Material: PBMCs or T cells enriched from blood (not recorded which). The CDR3 DNA reads as TGTGCCAGCAGCCCTCAGGGAGGCTCCTATAATTCACCCCTCCACTTT. This gives the protein CASSPQGGSYNSPLHF.